The 6 T cell receptor beta chains reported below all come from one sample, sequenced in a study of beta chain features in type 1 diabetes. The sequenced template was cDNA made from the entire isolated RNA. The table came from immunoSEQ multiplex PCR; TCRdb's copy has only in-frame clones and leaves some out. The table has under 500,000 clones, around 28% seen once. The specimen sequenced was naive CD4+ T cells from blood. The origin of the receptors is a man between 18 and 29 years old in good health.

This clone has a handful of counts. The chain links TRBV29-1 to TRBJ2-3; TRBD1 matches at 7 bases. CDR1 and CDR2 from the germline V gene are SQVTM and ANQGSEA. This CDR3 is built from 18 residues. The J segment lost 8 bases and the V segment lost 4 bases, leaving 24 bases of the junction unmatched. The CDR3 loop reads CSVVKVETGRGSLGTQYF. CDR3 nucleotide sequence: TGCAGCGTTGTAAAGGTGGAGACAGGGAGAGGCTCCTTGGGTACGCAGTATTTT.

The rearrangement uses TRBV18 and TRBJ2-5, with D unclear. This CDR3 region has 14 residues. The V end was cut by 3 bases, the J end by 5 bases, with 13 bases between. Germline V gene lookup returns CDR1 KGHSH and CDR2 LQKENI. In nucleotides, the CDR3 is TGTGCCAGCTCACCCCCGGAACGGACGGAGACCCAGTACTTC. Amino acids: CASSPPERTETQYF.

This clone was detected only a few times. V usage is TRBV30 and J usage is TRBJ2-1, with 12 nucleotides matching TRBD1. Losses at the gene ends were 5 bases for V and 6 bases for J; bases not matched to a gene: 8. CDR1 and CDR2 from the germline V gene are GTSNPN and SVGIG (reference sequence). This CDR3 is 15 amino acids long. The CDR3, as DNA: TGTGCCTGGGGTCGCGGGACAGGGGGCTTCAATGAGCAGTTCTTC. This codes for CAWGRGTGGFNEQFF.

The V and J genes are TRBV18 and TRBJ2-5; 8 bases agree with TRBD1. This CDR3 has 15 residues. CDR1 KGHSH and CDR2 LQKENI come from the germline V gene. The V and J ends lost 0 bases and 5 bases, in that order; junction bases with no gene match: 5. The CDR3 DNA follows: TGTGCCAGCTCACCACCCACAGGGGGTCGGGAGACCCAGTACTTC. This sequence encodes CASSPPTGGRETQYF.

This clone turned up a few times. J is TRBJ2-3 and V is TRBV15; D not resolved. The CDR3 totals 14 residues. The germline gives CDR1 LNHNV, CDR2 YYDKDF (reference sequence). V lost 0 bases to trimming and J lost 4 bases, with 8 bases between them. The CDR3 sequence is CATSRDRAADTQYF. The CDR3, as DNA: TGTGCCACCAGCAGAGATAGGGCAGCAGATACGCAGTATTTT.

The chain combines TRBV20-1 with TRBJ1-1; 8 nucleotides match TRBD1. V was pared by 8 bases and J by 5 bases, with 4 bases of the junction left unmatched. The CDR3 covers 11 residues. The germline gives CDR1 DFQATT, CDR2 SNEGSKA (reference sequence). The CDR3 protein is CSPGQATEAFF. The CDR3, as DNA: TGCAGTCCGGGACAGGCGACTGAAGCTTTCTTT.